This TCR beta chain was captured by sequencing in a study of shared clonotypes between healthy human individuals. Positive CCR7 selection of CD45RO-negative cells yielded the naive CD8 cells, and terminally differentiated effector memory CD45RA+ cells were excluded. This CDR3 has 13 amino acids. Trimming left V 0 bases short and J 3 bases short, with 7 bases between. Germline V gene data show CDR1 as SGHRS and CDR2 as YFSETQ. Sequenced by immunoSEQ multiplex PCR; TCRdb stores in-frame clones only, minus some. The sample comprises about 2.2 million clones, 85% to 95% of which are singletons, and 1.7% rests with the top ten.

The chain carries TRBV5-1 and TRBJ2-7; D remains ambiguous. The sample comprised naive CD8+ T cells from PBMCs. This TCR was sampled from a man aged 18 to 35 in good health. Some clones in this sample may be carry-over from other donors' samples. The CDR3 is CASSLESDYEQYF. The DNA of the CDR3 is TGCGCCAGCAGCTTGGAGTCGGACTACGAGCAGTACTTC.